This T cell receptor (beta chain) was recorded in a study of control samples from healthy donors and cancer patients. The length of the CDR3 is 17 residues. Trimming at V came to 4 bases and at J to 0 bases, leaving 12 bases not matched to a gene. Per the germline V gene, CDR1 is SGHTA and CDR2 is FQGNSA. The table came from immunoSEQ multiplex PCR; TCRdb's copy has only in-frame clones and leaves some out. The table shows some 130,000 clones, with approximately 94% occurring only once. V usage is TRBV7-2 and J usage is TRBJ2-7; 7 bases line up with TRBD1. The specimen was blood. The TCR originated in a man aged 30 to 39 in good health. CDR3 in amino acids: CASSSLPGQISSYEQYF. As DNA, the CDR3 is TGTGCCAGCAGCTCCCTTCCGGGACAGATAAGCTCCTACGAGCAGTACTTC.